The sequence of this T cell receptor (beta chain) was determined in a study of T cells after yellow fever vaccination. This clonotype was counted only a few times. The CDR3 covers 14 residues. V was clipped by 4 bases and J by 3 bases, with 14 bases between them. Germline CDR1 GTSNPN, CDR2 SVGIG (reference sequence). Via MiXCR, TCRdb re-called the 5' RACE reads, giving one row per CDR3 protein. Of about 350,000 distinct CDR3 sequences listed, roughly 11% are singletons. The chain has TRBV30 and TRBJ2-3; D possibly uses TRBD1 or TRBD2 (6 bases each). The clonotype was recovered from a young man who received the YFV17D yellow fever vaccine. The material was PBMCs, obtained on the day of the first yellow fever vaccination. The CDR3 nucleotides are TGTGCCTGGACGCCCGGGGGCCGGACAGATACGCAGTATTTT. Its protein is CAWTPGGRTDTQYF.